This is a list of T cell receptor beta chains from one sample in a study of T cell clones after liver transplantation. Assay used: immunoSEQ multiplex PCR; TCRdb lists only in-frame clones, some missing. Counted here are about 19,000 clones, 88% occurring once; the ten biggest clones make up around 13%. Sequences were derived from CD8+ T cells from blood, sampled before liver transplant. The receptors shown here come from a human donor who received a liver transplant. Both conserved end residues are part of each CDR3. Each record gives: V gene, clone size, D gene, J gene, CDR3 DNA, CDR3 protein. A D gene is named only where the DNA matches it firmly. The size of a clone is reported for some rows only, either as once, few or many, or as a class for expanded clones.

>TRBV28|NA|NA|TRBJ1-2
TGTGCCAGCAGTTCATGGGACCTCATAAACTATGGCTACACCTTC
CASSSWDLINYGYTF
>TRBV27|NA|NA|TRBJ2-7
TGTGCCAGCAGTTTAAGGCCCGAGCCGGGACTGTTAGTCGAGCAGTACTTC
CASSLRPEPGLLVEQYF
>TRBV5-1|NA|TRBD2|TRBJ2-7
TGCGCCAGCAGCTTTTACGGCGGGAGCTTCGAAGAGCAGTACTTC
CASSFYGGSFEEQYF
>TRBV28|NA|TRBD1|TRBJ2-1
TGTGCCAGCCTTAGGACAGGGGGCCCTTACAATGAGCAGTTCTTC
CASLRTGGPYNEQFF
>TRBV6-1|NA|NA|TRBJ2-1
TGTGCCAGCAGGCCGACTTCCTCTAATGAGCAGTTCTTC
CASRPTSSNEQFF
>TRBV6-6|NA|NA|TRBJ2-7
TGTGCCAGCAGTTACTTCCGGGACGGCCCCTACGAGCAGTACTTC
CASSYFRDGPYEQYF
>TRBV9|NA|TRBD2|TRBJ2-1
TGTGCCAGCAGCGTAGAGGGACTAGCTCAGTTCTTC
CASSVEGLAQFF
>TRBV11-2|NA|TRBD2|TRBJ2-3
TGTGCCAGCAGCTTTTCCCGCCCGGGACTAGCGGGATTTCAGTATTTT
CASSFSRPGLAGFQYF
>TRBV2|NA|NA|TRBJ1-1
TGTGCCAGCAGTGAGGCACCCCAAGTGCAGGGGCTGAACACTGAAGCTTTCTTT
CASSEAPQVQGLNTEAFF
>TRBV6-6|few|NA|TRBJ1-2
TGTGCCAGCACTACCGGACCTGATGGCTACACCTTC
CASTTGPDGYTF
>TRBV23-1|NA|TRBD2|TRBJ2-3
TGCGCCAGCAGTCGGAAACAGGGACTAGCGGGCCTTGGGGATACGCAGTATTTT
CASSRKQGLAGLGDTQYF
>TRBV5-4|few|TRBD1|TRBJ2-5
TGTGCCAGCAGCCCCAGGGGGCCCGAGGAGACCCAGTACTTC
CASSPRGPEETQYF
>TRBV13|NA|NA|TRBJ1-1
TGTGCCAGCAGCTTAGGTCGGGAGCCCGGGGCTTTCTTT
CASSLGREPGAFF
>TRBV27|few|TRBD1|TRBJ1-2
TGTGCCAGCAGTTTTACAGGGGCTGGGAACTATGGCTACACCTTC
CASSFTGAGNYGYTF
>TRBV7-3|NA|NA|TRBJ2-1
TGTGCCAGCAGCTTGGGACTCTACAATGAGCAGTTCTTC
CASSLGLYNEQFF
>TRBV7-9|once|NA|TRBJ2-7
TGTGCCAGCAGCTTAGGCACGGGAGCATCCGAGCAGTACTTC
CASSLGTGASEQYF
>TRBV4-3|NA|TRBD2|TRBJ2-1
TGCGCCAGCAGCCAAGATAGACTAGCGGGCTACAATGAGCAGTTCTTC
CASSQDRLAGYNEQFF
>TRBV6-5|NA|NA|TRBJ2-6
TGTGCCACCACCCACTCTGGGGCCAACGTCCTGACTTTC
CATTHSGANVLTF
>TRBV13|once|TRBD2|TRBJ2-7
TGTGCCAGCAGCTACGGACTAGCGGTTACCTACGAGCAGTACTTC
CASSYGLAVTYEQYF
>TRBV10-3|NA|NA|TRBJ1-2
TGTGCCATCAGTGGCGCCCTTACAGATTACTATGGCTACACCTTC
CAISGALTDYYGYTF
>TRBV4-1|NA|NA|TRBJ2-7
TGCGCCAGCAGCCAAGAACAGGCTACCTACGAGCAGTACTTC
CASSQEQATYEQYF
>TRBV5-5|few|NA|TRBJ2-7
TGTGCCAGCAGCTTAGGGTCATCCTACGAGCAGTACTTC
CASSLGSSYEQYF
>TRBV19|NA|TRBD1|TRBJ1-2
TGTGCCAGTAGTGCCGGACAGGGGTGGCTTGGCTACACCTTC
CASSAGQGWLGYTF
>TRBV19|NA|NA|TRBJ2-1
TGTGCCAGTAGTAACAATGAGCAGTTCTTC
CASSNNEQFF
>TRBV15|NA|NA|TRBJ2-6
TGTGCCACCAGCAGAGATCCCTCTGGGGCCAACGTCCTGACTTTC
CATSRDPSGANVLTF
>TRBV28|NA|NA|TRBJ2-7
TGTGCCAGCAGCCGTCTTTTAAACGAGCAGTACTTC
CASSRLLNEQYF
>TRBV7-8|few|TRBD1|TRBJ1-3
TGTGCCAGCAGCGTCGGGACAGGCCCTTACTCTGGAAACACCATATATTTT
CASSVGTGPYSGNTIYF
>TRBV28|NA|NA|TRBJ2-7
TGTGCCAGCAGGCCCATGGGGACTTGGAAAAACTACGAGCAGTACTTC
CASRPMGTWKNYEQYF
>TRBV7-9|NA|NA|TRBJ1-1
TGTGCCAGCAGCCTTGACAGCAACACTGAAGCTTTCTTT
CASSLDSNTEAFF
>TRBV19|NA|NA|TRBJ1-1
TGTGCCAGTAGTACCGGGCCTCATGAAGCTTTCTTT
CASSTGPHEAFF
>TRBV27|NA|TRBD1|TRBJ2-7
TGTGCCAGCAGTCTTACAGGGGGCCCATTGGAGCAGTACTTC
CASSLTGGPLEQYF
>TRBV28|NA|NA|TRBJ2-5
TGTGCCAGCAGTTCGCCCCCTCAGGGGGAGACCCAGTACTTC
CASSSPPQGETQYF
>TRBV19|few|TRBD1|TRBJ1-5
TGTGCCACCCAAACAGGGGGTTATAGCAATCAGCCCCAGCATTTT
CATQTGGYSNQPQHF
>TRBV29-1|NA|NA|TRBJ1-4
TGCAGCGTTAGATTATACGGGACAACTAATGAAAAACTGTTTTTT
CSVRLYGTTNEKLFF
>TRBV19|NA|TRBD2|TRBJ2-1
TGTGCCAGTAGTATTGGAACTAGCGGCTACAATGAGCAGTTCTTC
CASSIGTSGYNEQFF
>TRBV4-3|NA|TRBD2|TRBJ2-6
TGCGCCAGCAGCCAAGAAATTGGGAGGGGCGTAAAGTCTGGGGCCAACGTCCTGACTTTC
CASSQEIGRGVKSGANVLTF
>TRBV7-3|NA|TRBD1|TRBJ2-3
TGTGCCAGCACCCCAGCGGGACAGGGAAATACGCAGTATTTT
CASTPAGQGNTQYF
>TRBV27|NA|NA|TRBJ1-2
TGTGCCAGCAGTGGGGCTGACGGAAACTATGGCTACACCTTC
CASSGADGNYGYTF
>TRBV28|NA|NA|TRBJ1-2
TGTGCCAGCAGTTTGGGCAAGAGGGGGTCGGATGGCTACACCTTC
CASSLGKRGSDGYTF
>TRBV27|NA|NA|TRBJ2-7
TGTGCCAGCAGTCAACGAAGAAATGACAGAATCCACGAGCAGTACTTC
CASSQRRNDRIHEQYF
>TRBV9|NA|NA|TRBJ2-7
TGTGCCAGCAGCTTTGGACAGAGCTCCTACGAGCAGTACTTC
CASSFGQSSYEQYF
>TRBV4-1|NA|NA|TRBJ1-2
TGCGCCAGCAGCCCCCTCGCTAACTATGGCTACACCTTC
CASSPLANYGYTF